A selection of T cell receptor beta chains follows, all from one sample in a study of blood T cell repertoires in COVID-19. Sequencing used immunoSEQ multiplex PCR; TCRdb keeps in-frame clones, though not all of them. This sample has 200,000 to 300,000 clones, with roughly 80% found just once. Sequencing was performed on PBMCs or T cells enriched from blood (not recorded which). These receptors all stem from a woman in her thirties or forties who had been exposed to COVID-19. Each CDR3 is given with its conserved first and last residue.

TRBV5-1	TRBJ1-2	CASSPGEGLNYGYTF
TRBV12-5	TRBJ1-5	CASGYSGTGVGNQPQHF
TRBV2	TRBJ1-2	CASSEALAGSGGYTF
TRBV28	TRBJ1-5	CASSPRDWRMRGPQHF
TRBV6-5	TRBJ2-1	CASSWQLEGEQFF
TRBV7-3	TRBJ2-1	CASSHHVFGTGGNEQFF
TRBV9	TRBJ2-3	CASSPSGGGAADTQYF
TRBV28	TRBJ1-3	CASSLSRTGVGGNTIYF
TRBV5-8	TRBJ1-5	CASSLVATNRNNQPQHF
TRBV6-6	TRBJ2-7	CASSLSGLAGGQSSYEQYF
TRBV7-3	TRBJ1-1	CASSLNRNTEAFF
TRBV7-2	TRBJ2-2	CASSLAHRLVSGIGELFF
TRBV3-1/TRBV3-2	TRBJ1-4	CASSQGSAARTNEKLFF
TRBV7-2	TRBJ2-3	CAGTGGASDTQYF
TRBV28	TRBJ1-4	CATTGDLTNEKLFF
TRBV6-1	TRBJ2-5	CASSELRGQETQYF
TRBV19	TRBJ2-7	CASSIQGSSYEQYF
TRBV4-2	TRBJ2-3	CASSQGPTSGGDTQYF
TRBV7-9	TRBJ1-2	CASSPTGGYGYTF
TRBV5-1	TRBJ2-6	CASSLLESGANVLTF
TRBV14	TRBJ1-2	CASSQDLEWGYTF
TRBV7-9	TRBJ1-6	CASSSGRGDSPLHF
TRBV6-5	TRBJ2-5	CASSYSSAGGTQYF
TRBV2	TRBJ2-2	CASSEGRGGELFF
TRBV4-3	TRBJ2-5	CASSRWLKETQYF
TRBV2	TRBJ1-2	CASSHGTELSNYGYTF
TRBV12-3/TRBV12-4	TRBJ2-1	CASSRAGIGEQFF
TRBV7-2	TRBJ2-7	CASSPGTSGYPREQYF
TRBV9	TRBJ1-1	CASSVDGTGVEAFF
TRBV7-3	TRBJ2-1	CASSPSGAGDEQFF
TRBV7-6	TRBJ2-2	CASSLATGPGELFF
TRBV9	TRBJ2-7	CASSPGRLAGGSYEQYF
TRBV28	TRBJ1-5	CASSLYGGAVNQPQHF
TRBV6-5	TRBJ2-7	CASSYSAGGSYEQYF